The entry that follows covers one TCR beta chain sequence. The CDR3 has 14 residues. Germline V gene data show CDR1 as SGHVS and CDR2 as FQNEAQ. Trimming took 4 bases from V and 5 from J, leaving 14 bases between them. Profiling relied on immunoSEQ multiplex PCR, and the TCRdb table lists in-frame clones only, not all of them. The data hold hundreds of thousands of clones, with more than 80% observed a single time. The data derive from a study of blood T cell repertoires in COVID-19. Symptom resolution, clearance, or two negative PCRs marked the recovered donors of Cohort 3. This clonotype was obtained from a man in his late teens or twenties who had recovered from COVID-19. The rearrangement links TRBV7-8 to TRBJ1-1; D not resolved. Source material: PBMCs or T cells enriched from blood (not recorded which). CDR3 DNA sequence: TGTGCCAGCAGCTCGGGTGGAGGGTGGACTGAAGCTTTCTTT. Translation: CASSSGGGWTEAFF.